This T cell receptor beta chain emerged from a study of blood T cells in healthy people across ages. Primers used in a second PCR of about 7 to 12 cycles were a sample-barcoded 5' primer and a J-beta primer mix. TCRdb reprocessed the 5' RACE reads via MiXCR and lists one record per CDR3 protein. The data show about 780,000 distinct CDR3 sequences, roughly 46% seen once. Regarding the study as a whole: Naive T cell percentage by flow cytometry tracked strongly with beta diversity. Measured against age, TCR beta diversity per million T cells decreased in a roughly linear manner.

V lost 5 bases and J 0 bases, leaving 15 bases between the germline ends. CDR3 size: 16 residues. Germline V CDR1 and CDR2: SGHTA, FQGNSA. Concerning this clonotype itself: What it recognizes is unknown.

The material sequenced was blood. The clonotype was recovered from an older man in good health. The chain joins TRBV7-2 to TRBJ2-3; D is ambiguous. The CDR3 coding sequence is TGTGCCAGCAGCGCCAGCAGCGACCCAAGCACAGATACGCAGTATTTT. Its protein product is CASSASSDPSTDTQYF.